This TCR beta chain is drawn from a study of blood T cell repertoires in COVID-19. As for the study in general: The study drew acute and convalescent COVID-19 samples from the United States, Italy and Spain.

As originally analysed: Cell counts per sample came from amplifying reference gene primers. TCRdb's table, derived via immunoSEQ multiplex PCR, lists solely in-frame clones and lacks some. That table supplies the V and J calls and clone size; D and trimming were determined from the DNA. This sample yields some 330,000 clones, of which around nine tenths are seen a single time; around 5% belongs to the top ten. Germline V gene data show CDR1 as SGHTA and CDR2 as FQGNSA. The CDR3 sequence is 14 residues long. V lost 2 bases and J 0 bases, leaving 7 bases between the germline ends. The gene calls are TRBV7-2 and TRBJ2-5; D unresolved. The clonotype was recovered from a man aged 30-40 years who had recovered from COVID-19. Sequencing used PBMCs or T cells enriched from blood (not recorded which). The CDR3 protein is CASSLQQHQETQYF. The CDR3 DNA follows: TGTGCCAGCAGCTTACAACAGCACCAAGAGACCCAGTACTTC.